The 30 T cell receptor beta chains in this list originate from one sample, sequenced in a study of blood T cell repertoires in COVID-19. The repertoire was sequenced with immunoSEQ multiplex PCR; TCRdb's copy has only in-frame clones and lacks some. The sample lists over 25,000 clones; around 86% were seen once. Sequenced: peripheral blood. These receptors all stem from a woman aged 55-75 years with active COVID-19.

The rearrangement links TRBV10-1 to TRBJ2-3, with a weak D call TRBD2 (6 bases). V was cut by 3 bases and J by 6 bases, with 13 bases left in between. The CDR3 has 14 residues. Per the germline V gene, CDR1 is WNHNN and CDR2 is SYGVQD (reference sequence). The CDR3 nucleotides are TGCGCCAGCAGTGATGGGGGGAGTCGCGATACGCAGTATTTT. Its translation is CASSDGGSRDTQYF.

The rearrangement joins TRBV7-3 to TRBJ2-2, with a tentative D call TRBD2 (6 bases). The CDR3 is 16 amino acids. Trimming shortened V by 1 base and J by 0 bases, and 9 bases separated the two germline ends. Germline CDR1 and CDR2: SGHTA and FQGTGA. The chain's CDR3 is CASSLMGLSNTGELFF. The CDR3 region has the DNA TGTGCCAGCAGCTTAATGGGACTTTCGAACACCGGGGAGCTGTTTTTT.

J is TRBJ1-1 and V is TRBV3-1 (or the pseudogene TRBV3-2); the D is unclear. V lost 4 bases, J lost 8 bases, and 11 bases lay in between. Germline CDR1 and CDR2: LGHDT and YNNKEL (reference sequence). CDR3 length: 12 amino acids. The CDR3, as DNA: TGTGCCAGCAGCCCCCGACGGGAAGAAGCTTTCTTT. Residues: CASSPRREEAFF.

This chain joins TRBV2 and TRBJ2-2; D unclear. Trimming took off 3 bases at V and 1 base at J, with 9 bases between the two ends. CDR1 and CDR2 (germline): SNHLY, FYNNEI. This CDR3 contains 15 residues. CDR3 sequence reads: CASSEGSLNTGELFF. The CDR3 bases are TGTGCCAGCAGTGAGGGCAGTTTGAACACCGGGGAGCTGTTTTTT.

The rearrangement links TRBV5-4 to TRBJ1-4; TRBD1 agrees at 7 bases. The ends lost 9 bases at V and 4 bases at J; junction bases unmatched: 12. From germline, CDR1 is SGHNT and CDR2 YYREEE (reference sequence). There are 15 residues in the CDR3. As DNA, the CDR3 is TGTGCCACCCAGGACAGGAGAGAGAATAATGAAAAACTGTTTTTT. Protein sequence: CATQDRRENNEKLFF.

This chain links TRBV10-3 with TRBJ1-4; 9 positions match TRBD1. Germline CDR1 is ENHRY and CDR2 is SYGVKD. Germline trimming cut 2 bases from V and 8 bases from J; bases unmatched to any gene: 6. The CDR3 is made up of 15 amino acids. DNA of the CDR3: TGTGCCATCAGTGAGCGGACAGGGGTCTCCGAAAAACTGTTTTTT. Translation: CAISERTGVSEKLFF.

The chain couples TRBV5-1 to TRBJ2-3; 7 bases agree with TRBD1. V gave up 4 bases and J gave up 6 bases; unmatched junction bases: 8. The CDR3 contains 14 residues. Germline V gene sequence: CDR1 SGHRS, CDR2 YFSETQ. DNA for the CDR3: TGCGCCAGCAGCCCCGGGACAGCCCGGGATACGCAGTATTTT. This sequence encodes CASSPGTARDTQYF.

The table lists this clone with a count of one. This rearrangement joins TRBV19 to TRBJ1-3, with D possibly being TRBD1 (6 bases). This CDR3 comprises 14 residues. In germline, CDR1 is LNHDA, CDR2 SQIVND (reference sequence). V lost 4 bases to trimming and J lost 2 bases, with 9 bases between them. The CDR3 coding sequence is TGTGCCAGTAGTAACACAGGGACTGGAAACACCATATATTTT. Translating it yields CASSNTGTGNTIYF.

The chain recombines TRBV7-3 with TRBJ1-2, with TRBD1 as a possible D gene (5 bases). CDR1 is SGHTA and CDR2 is FQGTGA in the germline V gene. This CDR3 has 16 amino acids. The V gene lost 1 base and the J gene lost 5 bases, with 17 bases spanning the gap. CDR3 DNA sequence: TGTGCCAGCAGCTTAATCCCCTCAGGCAGGGATTATGGCTACACCTTC. Its translation is CASSLIPSGRDYGYTF. Complete variable domain (other parts from reference TRBV7-3 and TRBJ1-2): GAGVSQTPSNKVTEKGKYVELRCDPISGHTALYWYRQSLGQGPEFLIYFQGTGAADDSGLPNDRFFAVRPEGSVSTLKIQRTERGDSAVYLCASSLIPSGRDYGYTFGSGTRLTVV.

CDR3 in DNA: TGTGCCAGCAGCGTAGATATTGGGGGACTTGAGACCCAGTACTTC. This encodes CASSVDIGGLETQYF. The rearrangement uses TRBV9 and TRBJ2-5; D perhaps matches TRBD2 (6 bases). The germline V gene has CDR1 SGDLS and CDR2 YYNGEE. Trimming cost V 0 bases and J 5 bases, with 14 bases left between them. The CDR3 covers 15 residues.

V usage is TRBV2 and J usage is TRBJ2-2, with 9 bases that match TRBD2. With 7 bases clipped from V and 7 bases from J, the junction kept 13 bases outside the gene matches. The CDR3 consists of 16 residues. The germline gives CDR1 SNHLY, CDR2 FYNNEI. The CDR3 loop is CASKKSIAGADGELFF. The CDR3 DNA follows: TGTGCCAGCAAGAAGTCCATAGCGGGAGCGGACGGGGAGCTGTTTTTT.

This chain links TRBV2 with TRBJ2-5; no definite D call. CDR3 length: 15 amino acids. Per the germline V gene, CDR1 is SNHLY and CDR2 is FYNNEI. V dropped 4 bases and J dropped 0 bases, with 12 bases sitting between them. The CDR3 nucleotides read TGTGCCAGCAGTGTGTCGTCCGCGTACCAAGAGACCCAGTACTTC. It is translated as CASSVSSAYQETQYF.

The chain links TRBV30 to TRBJ2-7, with D perhaps TRBD2 (6 bases). This CDR3 contains 17 residues. The germline gives CDR1 GTSNPN, CDR2 SVGIG (reference sequence). The V end was cut by 0 bases, the J end by 5 bases, with 23 bases between. The CDR3 region is CAWSVPTEWTIRNEQYF. In DNA, the CDR3 is TGTGCCTGGAGTGTACCTACGGAATGGACTATCCGAAACGAGCAGTACTTC.

The chain has TRBV4-1 and TRBJ1-4; D is ambiguous. There are 13 residues in the CDR3. V lost 3 bases and J lost 7, with 9 bases in between. Germline V CDR1 and CDR2: MGHRA, YSYEKL. CDR3 nucleotide sequence: TGCGCCAGCAGCCATGTGGAGGGTGAAAAACTGTTTTTT. Protein: CASSHVEGEKLFF.

This chain uses TRBV10-3 with TRBJ2-1; TRBD2 is a possible D gene (6 bases). Germline CDR1 ENHRY, CDR2 SYGVKD. V lost 2 bases to trimming and J lost 7 bases, with 9 bases between them. The CDR3 is 13 amino acids. The CDR3 DNA follows: TGTGCCATCAGTGAGGACCGGGAGAATGAGCAGTTCTTC. Translating gives CAISEDRENEQFF.

V usage is TRBV4-1 and J usage is TRBJ1-2; D might be TRBD1 (6 bases). The CDR3 is 14 amino acids. Germline V lookup: CDR1 MGHRA, CDR2 YSYEKL. Trimming stripped 3 bases from V and 4 bases from J, with 12 bases between. CDR3 loop: CASSQRGGFYGYTF. For the CDR3, the DNA is TGCGCCAGCAGCCAGAGAGGGGGATTCTATGGCTACACCTTC.

The chain couples TRBV4-1 to TRBJ2-1; 12 nucleotides match TRBD2. The germline CDR1 and CDR2 sequences are MGHRA and YSYEKL. The CDR3 extends over 15 amino acids. V lost 4 bases to trimming and J lost 5 bases; unmatched junction nucleotides: 3. The CDR3 spells CASSLRLAGDNEQFF. The CDR3 DNA follows: TGCGCCAGCAGCCTCAGACTAGCGGGAGACAATGAGCAGTTCTTC.

The rearrangement joins TRBV30 to TRBJ2-1, with TRBD2 matching 10 bases. The CDR3 is 15 amino acids. Germline values: CDR1 GTSNPN, CDR2 SVGIG (reference sequence). With 0 bases clipped from V and 4 bases from J, the junction kept 3 bases outside the gene matches. The CDR3 coding sequence is TGTGCCTGGAGTGTAGAGCGGGGGGGTTACAATGAGCAGTTCTTC. This encodes CAWSVERGGYNEQFF.

The chain uses TRBV7-3 and TRBJ2-2, with 7 bases that match TRBD2. In germline, CDR1 is SGHTA, CDR2 FQGTGA. Trimming cost V 5 bases and J 2 bases; bases outside gene matches: 5. CDR3 size: 15 residues. Here the CDR3 reads CASSQSGGNTGELFF. CDR3 sequence (DNA): TGTGCCAGCAGCCAATCGGGGGGTAACACCGGGGAGCTGTTTTTT.

The chain employs TRBV13 and TRBJ1-6; tentatively, D is TRBD1 (5 bases). Germline lookup yields CDR1 PRHDT and CDR2 FYEKMQ (reference sequence). The CDR3 is made up of 14 amino acids. Trimming shortened V by 0 bases and J by 6 bases, and 6 bases separated the two germline ends. In DNA, the CDR3 is TGTGCCAGCAGCTTAGGCAGGGCTAATTCACCCCTCCACTTT. Its translation: CASSLGRANSPLHF.

This CDR3 is CASRAGQGDSPLHF. The CDR3 bases are TGTGCCAGCAGGGCGGGACAGGGGGATTCACCCCTCCACTTT. The chain employs TRBV6-5 and TRBJ1-6, with 11 bases aligning to TRBD1. Trimming removed 6 bases from V and 8 bases from J; junction bases left unmatched: 3. CDR1 and CDR2 from the germline V gene are MNHEY and SVGAGI. The CDR3 extends over 14 amino acids.

The chain is built from TRBV2 and TRBJ1-5, with 9 bases lining up with TRBD1. J was trimmed by 4 bases and V by 5 bases; bases with no gene match: 3. CDR1 is SNHLY, CDR2 FYNNEI, per germline. The CDR3 runs to 14 residues. The CDR3 nucleotides are TGTGCCAGCAGTCTGGACAGGGGTAATCAGCCCCAGCATTTT. Its translation: CASSLDRGNQPQHF.

This clone has just a few counts. J is TRBJ1-3 and V is TRBV19, with TRBD1 identical over 7 bases. V lost 11 bases, J lost 3 bases, and 4 bases stayed unmatched. CDR1 and CDR2 from the germline V gene are LNHDA and SQIVND (reference sequence). The CDR3 loop spans 12 amino acids. CDR3 protein: CAWDSFGNTIYF. The CDR3 DNA reads as TGTGCCTGGGACAGCTTTGGAAACACCATATATTTT.

The sample holds one count of this clone. J is TRBJ1-1 and V is TRBV12-3 or TRBV12-4; D is uncertain. V dropped 5 bases and J dropped 4 bases, with 11 bases sitting between them. The CDR3 spans 13 residues. CDR3 protein: CASSLLQSTEAFF. The DNA of the CDR3 is TGTGCCAGCAGTCTGCTACAGAGCACTGAAGCTTTCTTT.

The chain links TRBV9 to TRBJ2-7, with TRBD1 identical over 9 bases. The CDR3 extends over 16 amino acids. The V and J ends lost 4 bases and 5 bases, in that order; junction bases with no gene match: 13. Germline V gene sequence: CDR1 SGDLS, CDR2 YYNGEE. CDR3 in amino acids: CASSPSSGQGMNEQYF. CDR3 sequence (DNA): TGTGCCAGCAGCCCCTCTTCTGGACAGGGGATGAACGAGCAGTACTTC.

A word on this clone: A junction end diverges from the germline sequence, so it may reflect a read error. Here the CDR3 reads CASSLEGTTTGELFF. The CDR3 DNA sequence: TGTGCCAGCAGCCTAGAGGGGACAACAACCGGGGAGCTGTTTTTT. The gene calls are TRBV11-3 and TRBJ2-2, with D possibly TRBD1 on 6 matching bases. This CDR3 spans 15 amino acids. The germline V gene encodes CDR1 SGHNT and CDR2 YENEEA.

The chain couples TRBV4-1 to TRBJ2-6; 7 bases map to TRBD2. In germline, CDR1 is MGHRA, CDR2 YSYEKL. The CDR3 is 19 residues long. Trimming removed 4 bases from V and 4 bases from J; junction bases left unmatched: 16. This chain's CDR3 is CASSLTSTGRYRGANVLTF. CDR3 sequence (DNA): TGCGCCAGCAGCCTCACCTCTACCGGGAGGTACCGAGGGGCCAACGTCCTGACTTTC.

This clone was observed a single time. This chain links TRBV28 with TRBJ1-2, with D uncertain. Germline V CDR1 and CDR2: MDHEN, SYDVKM. Trimming stripped 3 bases from V and 4 bases from J, with 6 bases between. The CDR3 contains 12 residues. CDR3 sequence: CASSFAGYGYTF. CDR3 nucleotide sequence: TGTGCCAGCAGTTTCGCCGGCTATGGCTACACCTTC.

The chain joins TRBV28 to TRBJ2-7; 11 bases map to TRBD2. The germline V gene has CDR1 MDHEN and CDR2 SYDVKM. The CDR3 runs to 15 residues. Trimming removed 6 bases from V and 6 bases from J; junction bases left unmatched: 10. In DNA form, the CDR3 reads TGTGCCAGCAGCTTTCCGGGACTAGCGGACTTCGAGCAGTACTTC. Protein: CASSFPGLADFEQYF.

The genes are TRBV23-1 and TRBJ2-7, with D possibly being TRBD1 (6 bases). TRBV23-1 is an open reading frame whose function is uncertain. V was clipped by 8 bases and J by 3 bases, with 20 bases between them. The CDR3 has 15 residues. The CDR3 bases are TGCGCCAGCGCCGACGCCGGGGCAGGGGTCTACGAGCAGTACTTC. Translating gives CASADAGAGVYEQYF.